The next 5 T cell receptor beta chains were all read from a single sample in a study of metastatic and nonmetastatic thyroid tumors. No patient had received any treatment before thyroid surgery. MiXCR reprocessed the PCR reads for TCRdb. Here the sample spans about 6,500 clones, about 18% being singletons. Sequencing was performed on adjacent normal tissue. These receptors all come from a male donor with papillary thyroid cancer or a benign thyroid nodule (not recorded which). Some clones in this sample may be carry-over from other donors' samples.

This clone showed up just a few times. This sequence joins TRBV7-7 and TRBJ2-5, with D possibly being TRBD2 (7 bases). The ends were cut back, 0 bases at V and 2 bases at J, with 13 bases in the middle. The germline CDR1 and CDR2 sequences are SSHAT and FNYEAQ (reference sequence). The CDR3 extends over 16 amino acids. The DNA for the CDR3 is TGTGCCAGCAGCTTAGCGCTAAGGGGGGGACAAGAGACCCAGTACTTC. It is translated as CASSLALRGGQETQYF.

This clone was recorded a few times. The chain joins TRBV6-5 to TRBJ2-1; 7 nucleotides line up with TRBD2. Germline CDR1 reads MNHEY; CDR2 reads SVGAGI. The V and J ends lost 7 bases and 1 base, in that order; junction bases with no gene match: 13. CDR3 length: 17 amino acids. The CDR3 DNA reads TGTGCCAGCACTAGGGGTGGACCAGCGGGATCCTACAATGAGCAGTTCTTC. Translating it yields CASTRGGPAGSYNEQFF.

This clone was detected ten times or more. Here the CDR3 reads CASSLTPRGEQFF. DNA for the CDR3: TGTGCCAGCAGCTTGACTCCTCGGGGTGAGCAGTTCTTC. This chain joins TRBV7-2 and TRBJ2-1; a weak D match, TRBD2 (5 bases). The CDR3 spans 13 residues. The V end lost 3 bases, the J end lost 9 bases, and 12 bases lay between the germline ends. The germline gives CDR1 SGHTA, CDR2 FQGNSA.

This clone has more than one count but fewer than ten. This may come from a read error, since a much larger clone is one base off. V gene TRBV12-3 or TRBV12-4 combines with J gene TRBJ1-2; D unclear. Trimming took off 3 bases at V and 3 bases at J, with 11 bases between the two ends. The CDR3 extends over 14 amino acids. The CDR3, as DNA: TGTGCCAGCAGTTTTCTCTGGGCTTACTATGGCTACACCTTC. Amino acids: CASSFLWAYYGYTF.

This clone showed up many times. This sequence joins TRBV11-2 and TRBJ2-1; D is undetermined. The CDR3 loop spans 18 amino acids. Trimming left V 0 bases short and J 0 bases short, with 15 bases between. CDR1 and CDR2 from the germline V gene are SGHAT and FQNNGV. The CDR3 sequence: CASSLDLAQINSYNEQFF. The CDR3 DNA sequence: TGTGCCAGCAGCTTAGATTTGGCGCAGATCAACTCCTACAATGAGCAGTTCTTC.